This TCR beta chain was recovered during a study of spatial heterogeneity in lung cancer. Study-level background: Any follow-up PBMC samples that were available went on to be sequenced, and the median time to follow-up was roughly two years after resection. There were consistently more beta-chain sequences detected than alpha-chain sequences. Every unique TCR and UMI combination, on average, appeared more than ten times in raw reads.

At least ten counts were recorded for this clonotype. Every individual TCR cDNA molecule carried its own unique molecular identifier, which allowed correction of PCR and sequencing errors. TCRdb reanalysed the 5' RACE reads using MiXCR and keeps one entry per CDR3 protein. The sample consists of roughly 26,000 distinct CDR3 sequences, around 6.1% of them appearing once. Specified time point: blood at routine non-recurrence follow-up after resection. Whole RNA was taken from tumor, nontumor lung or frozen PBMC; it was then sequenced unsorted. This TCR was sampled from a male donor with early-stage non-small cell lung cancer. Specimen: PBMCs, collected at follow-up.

The CDR3, as DNA: TGTGCCAGCAGCACCGGGACAGCCAGATTTGAAGCTTTCTTT. This encodes CASSTGTARFEAFF. The rearrangement uses TRBV7-9 and TRBJ1-1; 7 bases match TRBD1. Germline V gene sequence: CDR1 SEHNR, CDR2 FQNEAQ (reference sequence). J gave up 7 bases and V 5 bases, and 10 bases lay outside the gene matches. This CDR3 region has 14 residues.